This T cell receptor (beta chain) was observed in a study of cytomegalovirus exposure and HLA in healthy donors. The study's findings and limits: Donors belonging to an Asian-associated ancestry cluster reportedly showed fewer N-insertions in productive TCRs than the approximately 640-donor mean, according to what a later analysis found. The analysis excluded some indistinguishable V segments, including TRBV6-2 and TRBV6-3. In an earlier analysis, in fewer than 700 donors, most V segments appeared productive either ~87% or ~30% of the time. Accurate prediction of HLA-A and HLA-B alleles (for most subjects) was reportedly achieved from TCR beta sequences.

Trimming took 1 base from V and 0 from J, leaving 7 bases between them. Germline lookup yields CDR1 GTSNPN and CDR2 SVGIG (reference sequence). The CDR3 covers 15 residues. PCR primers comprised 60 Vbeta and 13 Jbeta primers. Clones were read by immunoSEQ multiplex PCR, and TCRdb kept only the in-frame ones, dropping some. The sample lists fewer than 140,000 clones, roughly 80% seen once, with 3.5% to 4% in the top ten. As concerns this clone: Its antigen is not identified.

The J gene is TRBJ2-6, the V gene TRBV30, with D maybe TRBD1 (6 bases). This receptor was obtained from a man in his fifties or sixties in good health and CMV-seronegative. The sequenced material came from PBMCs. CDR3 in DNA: TGTGCCTGGAGTGAGACAGGCTCTGGGGCCAACGTCCTGACTTTC. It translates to CAWSETGSGANVLTF.